This TCR beta chain is from a study of glioma-infiltrating T cells. Study-wide results and limits: Gliomas, especially low-grade, showed above-expected tissue-blood divergence; non-neoplastic patients showed below. Tissue and blood shared very few CDR3 sequences.

As concerns this clonotype: Its specificity is unknown.

Germline CDR1 reads SQVTM; CDR2 reads ANQGSEA. Trimming at V came to 8 bases and at J to 2 bases, leaving 4 bases not matched to a gene. CDR3 length equals 12 residues. TCR alpha and beta CDR3 regions were amplified from RNA using iRepertoire nested multiplex PCR. One-step reverse transcription and amplification started from around 100-400 ng of tissue mRNA or PBMC total RNA. MiXCR, run by TCRdb on the multiplex PCR reads, gives a single entry per CDR3 protein. The data contain over 70,000 distinct CDR3 sequences, about 23% of them singletons. What was sequenced was glioma tissue, nonneoplastic brain tissue, or PBMCs (not recorded which). J is TRBJ2-7 and V is TRBV29-1; 9 nucleotides match TRBD1. The TCR originated in a human donor with low-grade glioma or glioblastoma, undergoing nonglioma brain surgery, or in good health (not recorded which). The CDR3 DNA sequence: TGCAGCACGAGGACAGGGGCCTACGAGCAGTACTTC. Translating it yields CSTRTGAYEQYF.